This T cell receptor beta chain was recorded in a study of CXCR3-negative and CXCR3-positive naive CD8 T cells. As regards this clonotype: No antigen is known for it.

The libraries of TRB cDNA were constructed through 5' RACE using UMI labels. Reprocessing the 5' RACE reads, TCRdb reports a single entry for every CDR3 protein and omits DNA. In total, the table holds some 54,000 distinct CDR3 sequences. Study-wide results and caveats: Naive cells that were CXCR3-negative or CXCR3-positive used TRBV-TRBJ genes alike, while memory cells diverged. Naive cells positive for CXCR3 carried more hydrophobic TRB CDR3s than CXCR3-negative ones.

The germline CDR1 and CDR2 sequences are SGDLS and YYNGEE. The CDR3 length is 15 residues. Input material: naive CXCR3+ CD8+ T cells from blood. Subset of the sample: CD45RO-CCR7+CD27+CD95- naive CD8+ T cells expressing CXCR3 (TNR3+). This rearrangement joins TRBV9 to TRBJ1-1; TCRdb's D call of TRBD1 is untestable without DNA. The clonotype was recovered from a human donor in good health. Some clones in this sample may be carry-over from other donors' samples. CDR3 region: CASSPQGLGGTEAFF.